The rows below give T cell receptor beta chains drawn from one sample of a study of shared clonotypes between healthy human individuals. The assay was immunoSEQ multiplex PCR, and TCRdb's table has in-frame clones only and misses some. This table holds over 750,000 clones, around 96% found once. The sample comprised naive CD8+ T cells sorted from blood. These receptor sequences come from a man younger than 45 in good health. The CDR3 runs from the conserved cysteine through the conserved F or W. The order of the fields is J gene, clone size, V gene, D gene, CDR3 DNA, CDR3 protein. D genes are given only for firm matches. Expanded clones are given a class, and other clones once, few, many or no size at all.

TRBJ2-2,few,TRBV29-1,TRBD1,TGCAGCGACCGGGACAGGGCTGGCACCGGGGAGCTGTTTTTT,CSDRDRAGTGELFF
TRBJ2-3,.,TRBV27,.,TGTGCCAGCAGTATCGGAGTAGACTCTAGCACAGATACGCAGTATTTT,CASSIGVDSSTDTQYF
TRBJ1-2,.,TRBV18,TRBD1,TGTGCCAGCTCACCCAGAGATTGGACAGGGGTAGACTATGGCTACACCTTC,CASSPRDWTGVDYGYTF
TRBJ1-3,.,TRBV7-8,TRBD1,TGTGCCAGCAGCCCACAGGGGGTCTCTGGAAACACCATATATTTT,CASSPQGVSGNTIYF
TRBJ1-5,.,TRBV29-1,.,TGCAGCGTTGAAGGAGACGATCAGCCCCAGCATTTT,CSVEGDDQPQHF
TRBJ2-7,once,TRBV7-9,TRBD2,TGTGCCAGCAGCTTAGGTAGCGGGCAACCCTACGAGCAGTACTTC,CASSLGSGQPYEQYF
TRBJ2-5,.,TRBV27,TRBD1,TGTGCCAGCAGTTTGGGGACAGGGACTCGAGAGACCCAGTACTTC,CASSLGTGTRETQYF
TRBJ1-4,.,TRBV2,.,TGTGCCAGCAGTGGACAGACTGCAACTAATGAAAAACTGTTTTTT,CASSGQTATNEKLFF
TRBJ1-1,once,TRBV5-7,.,TGTGCCAGCAGCTCCTTCGCCCTGGACAGCCGGTTCACTGAAGCTTTCTTT,CASSSFALDSRFTEAFF
TRBJ2-6,once,TRBV6-5,.,TGTGCCAGCAGTTACGGAGGACGCTCTGGGGCCAACGTCCTGACTTTC,CASSYGGRSGANVLTF
TRBJ2-7,.,TRBV4-1,.,TGCGCCAGCAGCCCCACCTTTTCGGCGGAGAGCTACGAGCAGTACTTC,CASSPTFSAESYEQYF
TRBJ1-2,few,TRBV4-1,.,TGCGCCAGCAGCCAAGTTAGGGGGGCGGACTATGGCTACACCTTC,CASSQVRGADYGYTF
TRBJ2-1,.,TRBV11-3,.,TGTGCCAGCAGCCCTGGACCATCGCCCAACAATGAGCAGTTCTTC,CASSPGPSPNNEQFF
TRBJ2-7,.,TRBV5-1,TRBD1,TGCGCCAGCAGCTTGGGACAGGGGGCGAAGAACTACGAGCAGTACTTC,CASSLGQGAKNYEQYF
TRBJ2-1,.,TRBV2,.,TGTGCCAGCAGTGAAGGGATCTACTACAATGAGCAGTTCTTC,CASSEGIYYNEQFF
TRBJ2-1,.,TRBV7-2,TRBD2,TGTGCCAGCAGCTCCCCTCGACTTGGGGCGGGGGTTGACAATGAGCAGTTCTTC,CASSSPRLGAGVDNEQFF
TRBJ2-3,.,TRBV6-5,.,TGTGCCAGCGGAGCGAAGGGGGAAGATACGCAGTATTTT,CASGAKGEDTQYF
TRBJ2-1,.,TRBV9,.,TGTGCCAGCAGCGTAGCCCTAGATGGTGAGCAGTTCTTC,CASSVALDGEQFF
TRBJ2-2,.,TRBV7-6,.,TGTGCCAGCGGCAGGGTGAACACCGGGGAGCTGTTTTTT,CASGRVNTGELFF
TRBJ2-7,.,TRBV14,.,TGTGCCAGCAGCCACTCTGGTTTCACCTACGAGCAGTACTTC,CASSHSGFTYEQYF
TRBJ1-2,.,TRBV2,TRBD1,TGTGCCAGCTCCGGGACAGATAACTATGGCTACACCTTC,CASSGTDNYGYTF
TRBJ2-3,.,TRBV7-6,TRBD2,TGTGCCAGCAGCCGCCCAGCGGGAGGGGAGACAGATACGCAGTATTTT,CASSRPAGGETDTQYF
TRBJ1-5,.,TRBV7-2,.,TGTGCCAGCAGCGACGGGACCGCTCAGCCCCAGCATTTT,CASSDGTAQPQHF
TRBJ2-1,.,TRBV5-1,.,TGCGCCAGCAGGCTGGTCGAAAGAAGGAATGAGCAGTTCTTC,CASRLVERRNEQFF
TRBJ2-1,.,TRBV5-8,TRBD2,TGTGCCAGCAGCCCCGGGGGGGAATGGTTCTTC,CASSPGGEWFF
TRBJ1-2,.,TRBV6-5,.,TGTGCCAGCAGTTACTCGGCCAGGTTCTCTAACGGCTACACCTTC,CASSYSARFSNGYTF
TRBJ2-5,.,TRBV15,.,TGTGCCACCAGCAGAGTCCCGGGGACCCAAGAGACCCAGTACTTC,CATSRVPGTQETQYF
TRBJ2-7,few,TRBV27,.,TGTGCCAGCAGTTTCGGGGTACACTACGAGCAGTACTTC,CASSFGVHYEQYF
TRBJ2-1,.,TRBV9,.,TGTGCCAGCAGCGTAGCCGGACAAAGCTCCTACAATGAGCAGTTCTTC,CASSVAGQSSYNEQFF
TRBJ1-5,few,TRBV15,.,TGTGCCACCAGAGTGGGGGGGACTCAGCCCCAGCATTTT,CATRVGGTQPQHF
TRBJ2-7,once,TRBV7-6,TRBD1,TGTGCCAGCAGCTGGGGACAGGGGTCCTACGAGCAGTACTTC,CASSWGQGSYEQYF
TRBJ2-7,.,TRBV15,TRBD1,TGTGCCACCAGCGGAAGGACAGGGACCTCCTACGAGCAGTACTTC,CATSGRTGTSYEQYF
TRBJ2-2,.,TRBV27,TRBD2,TGTGCCAGCAGCGGGGGACTAGCGGGCTCGAACACCGGGGAGCTGTTTTTT,CASSGGLAGSNTGELFF
TRBJ2-7,.,TRBV27,.,TGTGCCAGCAGTCTTTCCTTTACGGGTACCTACGAGCAGTACTTC,CASSLSFTGTYEQYF
TRBJ2-2,.,TRBV11-2,TRBD2,TGTGCCAGCAGCCTCATGGCGGGAGTTCTTACCGGGGAGCTGTTTTTT,CASSLMAGVLTGELFF
TRBJ1-1,.,TRBV5-1,.,TGCGCCAGCAGCTTAAGAAGTGCCACTGAAGCTTTCTTT,CASSLRSATEAFF
TRBJ2-2,.,TRBV7-9,.,TGTGCCAGCAGCTTGGGCAGGGGTCCTGAGACCGGGGAGCTGTTTTTT,CASSLGRGPETGELFF
TRBJ2-7,.,TRBV27,TRBD2,TGTGCCAGCAGTCCAACCGGACTAGCCTACGAGCAGTACTTC,CASSPTGLAYEQYF
TRBJ1-1,.,TRBV6-5,.,TGTGCCAGCAGTTACGAGGGCTTTGGTGAAGCTTTCTTT,CASSYEGFGEAFF
TRBJ2-1,.,TRBV13,.,TGTGCCAGCAGCTTACGCGGGACGGTTGGCAATGAGCAGTTCTTC,CASSLRGTVGNEQFF
TRBJ2-1,.,TRBV5-6,TRBD1,TGTGCCAGCAGCACGGGACAGGGGGCCGTGGAGCAGTTCTTC,CASSTGQGAVEQFF
TRBJ2-3,.,TRBV15,.,TGTGCCACCAGCGGAAGCCACTCGGAGACGCAGTATTTT,CATSGSHSETQYF
TRBJ2-1,.,TRBV10-1,.,TGCGCCACCGAGGACTCATCCAATGAGCAGTTCTTC,CATEDSSNEQFF
TRBJ2-4,.,TRBV7-2,.,TGTGCCAGCAGCCCTAGGGGGGGCGATAGCGGTCACATTCAGTACTTC,CASSPRGGDSGHIQYF
TRBJ2-7,.,TRBV10-2,TRBD2,TGCGCCAGCAGTCAGACTAGCGGGAGAAGCTCCTACGAGCAGTACTTC,CASSQTSGRSSYEQYF
TRBJ2-1,.,TRBV14,.,TGTGCCAGCAGCCAAGTGGAACTTAGCGAGGTCTCCTACAATGAGCAGTTCTTC,CASSQVELSEVSYNEQFF
TRBJ2-2,once,TRBV7-7,TRBD2,TGTGCTAGCAGCTTACCCCCCCCTCGACTAGCGGGAGATAAGAACACCGGGGAGCTGTTTTTT,CASSLPPPRLAGDKNTGELFF
TRBJ2-1,.,TRBV15,TRBD2,TGTGCCACGAGGTGGGCTAGCGGGACCGATGAGCAGTTCTTC,CATRWASGTDEQFF
TRBJ2-3,.,TRBV27,TRBD2,TGTGCCAGCAGTCCATATAGCGGGAGCTCGCCAGATACGCAGTATTTT,CASSPYSGSSPDTQYF
TRBJ2-1,.,TRBV29-1,.,TGCAGCGTTGGTTCCCGCGGCCTGGCCAATGAGCAGTTCTTC,CSVGSRGLANEQFF
TRBJ2-7,.,TRBV13,.,TGTGCCAGCAGCTTATGGCCGGACAGCTCCTACGAGCAGTACTTC,CASSLWPDSSYEQYF
TRBJ2-7,.,TRBV28,.,TGTGCCAGCAGTTTAGGAGTCCATGACGAGCAGTACTTC,CASSLGVHDEQYF
TRBJ2-4,.,TRBV10-3,.,TGTGCCATCAGTGAACCTTCGGTGGGCCAAAACATTCAGTACTTC,CAISEPSVGQNIQYF
TRBJ1-4,.,TRBV9,TRBD1,TGTGCCAGCAGCGTAGAAGGACAGGGGGTTGAAAAACTGTTTTTT,CASSVEGQGVEKLFF
TRBJ2-1,.,TRBV28,.,TGTGCCAGCAGTTTTGGAGGGAGCCTAGGAAGCTACAATGAGCAGTTCTTC,CASSFGGSLGSYNEQFF